The clone carrying this TCR beta chain was counted a few times. This CDR3 is 15 amino acids long. Trimming removed 7 bases at V and 4 bases at J, with 18 bases between. CDR1 and CDR2 from the germline V gene are LNHDA and SQIVND (reference sequence). In the original processing: Amplification from reference gene primers served as the basis for estimated nucleated cell counts. Clones were sequenced by immunoSEQ multiplex PCR, and TCRdb holds only the in-frame ones, with some missing. That table supplies the V and J calls and clone size; D and trimming were determined from the DNA. The sample has 300,000 to 450,000 clones, about 87% seen once; the top ten hold 1% to 1.5%. This sample was taken from a study of blood T cell repertoires in COVID-19.

The gene calls are TRBV19 and TRBJ2-3, with a possible D match to TRBD1 (6 bases). The source is a man aged 30 to 39 who had recovered from COVID-19. Sequenced input: PBMCs or T cells enriched from blood (not recorded which). This CDR3 is CASKGGQGKADTQYF. In DNA form, the CDR3 reads TGTGCCAGTAAAGGCGGGCAGGGGAAGGCAGATACGCAGTATTTT.